Described below is a single T cell receptor beta chain sequence and its context. Its antigen is unidentified. The data derive from a study of T cell responses to AZD1222 COVID-19 vaccine. Clones were read by immunoSEQ multiplex PCR, and TCRdb kept only the in-frame ones, dropping some. Of around 250,000 clones in the sample, more than 85% are singletons; the top ten hold roughly 0.5%. Points from the study as a whole: Following two doses of AZD1222, Spike-specific TCR breadth and depth rose. Clonal diversity may have been underestimated in mostly white British donors. Recipients of AZD1222 seropositive at baseline numbered only five or six.

Germline V gene lookup returns CDR1 MNHEY and CDR2 SVGAGI. With 0 bases removed from V and 5 bases from J, the gap between germline ends came to 17 bases. The CDR3 sequence is 16 residues long. The sequences come from peripheral blood, collected on day 0 of AZD1222 vaccination. This chain links TRBV6-5 with TRBJ2-7; D might be TRBD1 (5 bases). The TCR comes from an adult in good health. The CDR3 reads CASSYSAQGRWNEQYF. The CDR3 DNA reads TGTGCCAGCAGTTACTCCGCGCAGGGCCGATGGAACGAGCAGTACTTC.